The rows below give T cell receptor beta chains drawn from one sample of a study of T cell responses to AZD1222 COVID-19 vaccine. The assay was immunoSEQ multiplex PCR, and TCRdb's table has in-frame clones only and misses some. This sample has over 65,000 clones, with around 90% found just once. Here the sequenced sample was peripheral blood, taken on day 0 of MenACWY control vaccination. These receptors were taken from an adult in good health. The CDR3 runs from the conserved cysteine through the conserved F or W. The order of the fields is clone size, D gene, V gene, J gene, CDR3 DNA, CDR3 protein. D genes are given only for firm matches. Expanded clones get a size class; other rows say once, few or many, or leave the size out.

clone_size: few
d_call: NA
v_call: TRBV7-9
j_call: TRBJ1-5
cdr3_nt: TGTGCCAGCATCCCACAGCCGGCGGGCAATCAGCCCCAGCATTTT
cdr3_aa: CASIPQPAGNQPQHF

clone_size: NA
d_call: NA
v_call: TRBV28
j_call: TRBJ2-3
cdr3_nt: TGTGCCAGCAGTGGGTGGGGGGGGCAAACAGATACGCAGTATTTT
cdr3_aa: CASSGWGGQTDTQYF

clone_size: NA
d_call: NA
v_call: TRBV19
j_call: TRBJ1-5
cdr3_nt: TGTGCCAGTAGTATTCAGGGTAGGCAGCCCCAGCATTTT
cdr3_aa: CASSIQGRQPQHF

clone_size: NA
d_call: NA
v_call: TRBV12-5
j_call: TRBJ1-2
cdr3_nt: TGTGCTAGTGGTTTGCTATGGACAGATGGCTACACCTTC
cdr3_aa: CASGLLWTDGYTF

clone_size: NA
d_call: TRBD1
v_call: TRBV19
j_call: TRBJ1-2
cdr3_nt: TGTGCCAGTAGCCTACCGGACAGGTTTTACGGCTACACCTTC
cdr3_aa: CASSLPDRFYGYTF

clone_size: NA
d_call: TRBD1
v_call: TRBV27
j_call: TRBJ1-6
cdr3_nt: TGTGCCAGCAGGGACAGGTCTGGAAGCTCCTATAATTCACCCCTCCACTTT
cdr3_aa: CASRDRSGSSYNSPLHF

clone_size: NA
d_call: TRBD1
v_call: TRBV28
j_call: TRBJ1-6
cdr3_nt: TGTGCCAGCAGATTACAGGGGGAACGGTCACCCCTCCACTTT
cdr3_aa: CASRLQGERSPLHF

clone_size: NA
d_call: NA
v_call: TRBV4-3
j_call: TRBJ2-3
cdr3_nt: TGCGCCAGCAGCCAAGATAGGGTACTCACAGATACGCAGTATTTT
cdr3_aa: CASSQDRVLTDTQYF

clone_size: NA
d_call: NA
v_call: TRBV6-2/TRBV6-3
j_call: TRBJ2-7
cdr3_nt: TGTGCCAGCAGCCCGACGGGACGTTTCTACGAGCAGTACTTC
cdr3_aa: CASSPTGRFYEQYF

clone_size: NA
d_call: NA
v_call: TRBV19
j_call: TRBJ2-2
cdr3_nt: TGTGCCACCAGGTTGGACAGATCCACCACCGGGGAGCTGTTTTTT
cdr3_aa: CATRLDRSTTGELFF

clone_size: NA
d_call: NA
v_call: TRBV19
j_call: TRBJ2-2
cdr3_nt: TGTGCCAGTAGTATAGATCCGGGATATGACACCGGGGAGCTGTTTTTT
cdr3_aa: CASSIDPGYDTGELFF

clone_size: NA
d_call: TRBD2
v_call: TRBV5-6
j_call: TRBJ2-5
cdr3_nt: TGTGCCAGCAGCGGGGGACTAGCGGGCCAAGAGACCCAGTACTTC
cdr3_aa: CASSGGLAGQETQYF

clone_size: NA
d_call: NA
v_call: TRBV6-5
j_call: TRBJ1-1
cdr3_nt: TGTGCCAGCAAAACAGAGGTGATGAACACTGAAGCTTTCTTT
cdr3_aa: CASKTEVMNTEAFF

clone_size: NA
d_call: TRBD1
v_call: TRBV30
j_call: TRBJ1-6
cdr3_nt: TGTGCCTGGAGTGGATATGCAGGGGGGTATAGTTCACCCCTCCACTTT
cdr3_aa: CAWSGYAGGYSSPLHF

clone_size: NA
d_call: NA
v_call: TRBV19
j_call: TRBJ1-5
cdr3_nt: TGTGCCAGTAGTATTGCCGGGGGTCCTTATCAGCCCCAGCATTTT
cdr3_aa: CASSIAGGPYQPQHF

clone_size: NA
d_call: NA
v_call: TRBV6-6
j_call: TRBJ1-5
cdr3_nt: TGTGCCAGCAGTTATAGACAACATAGCAATCAGCCCCAGCATTTT
cdr3_aa: CASSYRQHSNQPQHF

clone_size: NA
d_call: TRBD2
v_call: TRBV28
j_call: TRBJ2-1
cdr3_nt: TGTGCCAGCAGTAGGACGGGACTAGCGGATTTTAACAATGAGCAGTTCTTC
cdr3_aa: CASSRTGLADFNNEQFF

clone_size: NA
d_call: NA
v_call: TRBV6-6
j_call: TRBJ1-5
cdr3_nt: TGTGCCAGCAGTTACGCGGACCAGCCCCAGCATTTT
cdr3_aa: CASSYADQPQHF

clone_size: once
d_call: NA
v_call: TRBV5-1
j_call: TRBJ1-4
cdr3_nt: TGCGCCAGCAGCTTGTCCGAAGCCGGACTCCCTAATGAAAAACTGTTTTTT
cdr3_aa: CASSLSEAGLPNEKLFF

clone_size: NA
d_call: NA
v_call: TRBV3-1/TRBV3-2
j_call: TRBJ2-1
cdr3_nt: TGTGCCAGCAGCCAAGAAGCTAAGGGTCAGCAGTTCTTC
cdr3_aa: CASSQEAKGQQFF

clone_size: NA
d_call: TRBD1
v_call: TRBV2
j_call: TRBJ1-1
cdr3_nt: TGTGCCAGCAGTGAGCCGGGGACAGGGACTGAAGCTTTCTTT
cdr3_aa: CASSEPGTGTEAFF

clone_size: NA
d_call: NA
v_call: TRBV7-8
j_call: TRBJ2-5
cdr3_nt: TGTGCCAGCAGCTTGCTCGGAGAGACCCAGTACTTC
cdr3_aa: CASSLLGETQYF

clone_size: NA
d_call: NA
v_call: TRBV4-2
j_call: TRBJ1-2
cdr3_nt: TGTGCCAGCAGCCAAGTGACTGTAGCTAACTATGGCTACACCTTC
cdr3_aa: CASSQVTVANYGYTF

clone_size: NA
d_call: NA
v_call: TRBV4-2
j_call: TRBJ1-4
cdr3_nt: TGTGCCAGCAGCCCAACGAGGGGGGGTGGTGAAAAACTGTTTTTT
cdr3_aa: CASSPTRGGGEKLFF

clone_size: NA
d_call: NA
v_call: TRBV29-1
j_call: TRBJ2-1
cdr3_nt: TGCAGCGCTGGCCCCGGTCTGGCCTACAATGAGCAGTTCTTC
cdr3_aa: CSAGPGLAYNEQFF

clone_size: NA
d_call: TRBD1
v_call: TRBV2
j_call: TRBJ2-1
cdr3_nt: TGTGCCAGCGTTGTCGGGACAGGGGGGCACAATGAGCAGTTCTTC
cdr3_aa: CASVVGTGGHNEQFF

clone_size: NA
d_call: NA
v_call: TRBV7-2
j_call: TRBJ1-5
cdr3_nt: TGTGCCAGCAGTCCAGGGATACGGCAGCCCCAGCATTTT
cdr3_aa: CASSPGIRQPQHF

clone_size: NA
d_call: TRBD1
v_call: TRBV10-2
j_call: TRBJ1-1
cdr3_nt: TGCGCCACCCGACAGGGGGCCGACACTGAAGCTTTCTTT
cdr3_aa: CATRQGADTEAFF

clone_size: NA
d_call: NA
v_call: TRBV19
j_call: TRBJ1-1
cdr3_nt: TGTGCCAGTAGTATAGAGGATTACACTGAAGCTTTCTTT
cdr3_aa: CASSIEDYTEAFF

clone_size: NA
d_call: NA
v_call: TRBV19
j_call: TRBJ1-5
cdr3_nt: TGTGCCAGTGTGGGGCGGGGGGCATGGAATCAGCCCCAGCATTTT
cdr3_aa: CASVGRGAWNQPQHF

clone_size: NA
d_call: TRBD1
v_call: TRBV15
j_call: TRBJ2-7
cdr3_nt: TGTGCCACCAGCAGAGATAGGGACAGGACCTCCTACGAGCAGTACTTC
cdr3_aa: CATSRDRDRTSYEQYF

clone_size: NA
d_call: TRBD1
v_call: TRBV6-2/TRBV6-3
j_call: TRBJ1-5
cdr3_nt: TGTGCCAGCAGCTTGCCACATTCCGGGACAGGGGCCGATAGCAATCAGCCCCAGCATTTT
cdr3_aa: CASSLPHSGTGADSNQPQHF

clone_size: NA
d_call: TRBD2
v_call: TRBV11-2
j_call: TRBJ2-5
cdr3_nt: TGTGCCAGCAGCCTTGGGACTAGCGGGGCTGGGAAGACCCAGTACTTC
cdr3_aa: CASSLGTSGAGKTQYF

clone_size: NA
d_call: NA
v_call: TRBV4-2
j_call: TRBJ1-4
cdr3_nt: TGTGCCAGCAGCCAAGGGGGACCCTCACGGGAAAAACTGTTTTTT
cdr3_aa: CASSQGGPSREKLFF

clone_size: few
d_call: TRBD1
v_call: TRBV27
j_call: TRBJ1-1
cdr3_nt: TGTGCCAGCAGCGACAGGGGAGGGATCACTGAAGCTTTCTTT
cdr3_aa: CASSDRGGITEAFF

clone_size: NA
d_call: NA
v_call: TRBV6-5
j_call: TRBJ1-1
cdr3_nt: TGTGCCAGCAGTTTCGGGATTGAAGCTTTCTTT
cdr3_aa: CASSFGIEAFF

clone_size: NA
d_call: TRBD1
v_call: TRBV4-1
j_call: TRBJ2-5
cdr3_nt: TGCGCCAGCAGCCAAGGACAGGGCGGAGAGACCCAGTACTTC
cdr3_aa: CASSQGQGGETQYF

clone_size: NA
d_call: NA
v_call: TRBV18
j_call: TRBJ2-3
cdr3_nt: TGTGCCAGCTCACCCGGGCGAGACACAGATACGCAGTATTTT
cdr3_aa: CASSPGRDTDTQYF

clone_size: NA
d_call: NA
v_call: TRBV11-1
j_call: TRBJ2-5
cdr3_nt: TGTGCCAGCAGCTCCGGGACCCAAGAGACCCAGTACTTC
cdr3_aa: CASSSGTQETQYF

clone_size: NA
d_call: NA
v_call: TRBV5-1
j_call: TRBJ1-4
cdr3_nt: TGCGCCAGCAGCTTGGGCGGCGGTAATGAAAAACTGTTTTTT
cdr3_aa: CASSLGGGNEKLFF

clone_size: once
d_call: TRBD2
v_call: TRBV30
j_call: TRBJ2-7
cdr3_nt: TGTGCCTGGAGTGTACCGGGAGGGCCCCACGAGCAGTACTTC
cdr3_aa: CAWSVPGGPHEQYF

clone_size: few
d_call: NA
v_call: TRBV29-1
j_call: TRBJ2-5
cdr3_nt: TGCAGCGTGGCTACCCCGACCCAGTACTTC
cdr3_aa: CSVATPTQYF

clone_size: NA
d_call: NA
v_call: TRBV7-6
j_call: TRBJ1-1
cdr3_nt: TGTGCCAGCAGCTTAGGCGTAGGGGTGGACACTGAAGCTTTCTTT
cdr3_aa: CASSLGVGVDTEAFF

clone_size: NA
d_call: NA
v_call: TRBV7-3
j_call: TRBJ2-3
cdr3_nt: TGTGCCAGCAGCTTAACGTTTGACGAAACTAGCACAGATACGCAGTATTTT
cdr3_aa: CASSLTFDETSTDTQYF

clone_size: NA
d_call: NA
v_call: TRBV29-1
j_call: TRBJ1-5
cdr3_nt: TGCAGCGTTGGACCCGGACGAAATCAGCCCCAGCATTTT
cdr3_aa: CSVGPGRNQPQHF

clone_size: NA
d_call: NA
v_call: TRBV19
j_call: TRBJ2-3
cdr3_nt: TGTGCCAGCGGACCAGGGGAAACAGATACGCAGTATTTT
cdr3_aa: CASGPGETDTQYF

clone_size: NA
d_call: TRBD1
v_call: TRBV7-9
j_call: TRBJ2-2
cdr3_nt: TGTGCCAGCAGCTTATGGCAGGGGGTTGCCGGGGAGCTGTTTTTT
cdr3_aa: CASSLWQGVAGELFF

clone_size: once
d_call: NA
v_call: TRBV18
j_call: TRBJ2-7
cdr3_nt: TGTGCCAGCTCACCAAGAGGGCTCGAGGAGCAGTACTTC
cdr3_aa: CASSPRGLEEQYF